This TCR delta chain derives from a study of gamma-delta chains in newborns, infants, children. Overall study: Innate gammadelta T cells reportedly expand polyclonally right after birth, driven by microbial exposure, per the title.

This clone was observed a handful of times. TCRdb re-called the reads using CATT. The data hold around 7,500 delta-chain clones, with about 10% observed a single time. V was trimmed by 1 base and J by 2 bases, leaving 13 bases between them. CDR3 length: 15 residues. Germline V gives CDR1 GEAIGNYY, CDR2 EKD. Sequences were obtained from blood. The chain links TRDV2 to TRDJ1; a possible D gene is TRDD3 (5 bases). The TCR sequence derives from a child who was a newborn, infant or young child, either healthy, febrile or measles-vaccinated (not recorded which). The CDR3 reads CACDTLTGKTDKLIF. Written as DNA, the CDR3 is TGTGCCTGTGACACGCTTACTGGAAAGACCGATAAACTCATCTTT.